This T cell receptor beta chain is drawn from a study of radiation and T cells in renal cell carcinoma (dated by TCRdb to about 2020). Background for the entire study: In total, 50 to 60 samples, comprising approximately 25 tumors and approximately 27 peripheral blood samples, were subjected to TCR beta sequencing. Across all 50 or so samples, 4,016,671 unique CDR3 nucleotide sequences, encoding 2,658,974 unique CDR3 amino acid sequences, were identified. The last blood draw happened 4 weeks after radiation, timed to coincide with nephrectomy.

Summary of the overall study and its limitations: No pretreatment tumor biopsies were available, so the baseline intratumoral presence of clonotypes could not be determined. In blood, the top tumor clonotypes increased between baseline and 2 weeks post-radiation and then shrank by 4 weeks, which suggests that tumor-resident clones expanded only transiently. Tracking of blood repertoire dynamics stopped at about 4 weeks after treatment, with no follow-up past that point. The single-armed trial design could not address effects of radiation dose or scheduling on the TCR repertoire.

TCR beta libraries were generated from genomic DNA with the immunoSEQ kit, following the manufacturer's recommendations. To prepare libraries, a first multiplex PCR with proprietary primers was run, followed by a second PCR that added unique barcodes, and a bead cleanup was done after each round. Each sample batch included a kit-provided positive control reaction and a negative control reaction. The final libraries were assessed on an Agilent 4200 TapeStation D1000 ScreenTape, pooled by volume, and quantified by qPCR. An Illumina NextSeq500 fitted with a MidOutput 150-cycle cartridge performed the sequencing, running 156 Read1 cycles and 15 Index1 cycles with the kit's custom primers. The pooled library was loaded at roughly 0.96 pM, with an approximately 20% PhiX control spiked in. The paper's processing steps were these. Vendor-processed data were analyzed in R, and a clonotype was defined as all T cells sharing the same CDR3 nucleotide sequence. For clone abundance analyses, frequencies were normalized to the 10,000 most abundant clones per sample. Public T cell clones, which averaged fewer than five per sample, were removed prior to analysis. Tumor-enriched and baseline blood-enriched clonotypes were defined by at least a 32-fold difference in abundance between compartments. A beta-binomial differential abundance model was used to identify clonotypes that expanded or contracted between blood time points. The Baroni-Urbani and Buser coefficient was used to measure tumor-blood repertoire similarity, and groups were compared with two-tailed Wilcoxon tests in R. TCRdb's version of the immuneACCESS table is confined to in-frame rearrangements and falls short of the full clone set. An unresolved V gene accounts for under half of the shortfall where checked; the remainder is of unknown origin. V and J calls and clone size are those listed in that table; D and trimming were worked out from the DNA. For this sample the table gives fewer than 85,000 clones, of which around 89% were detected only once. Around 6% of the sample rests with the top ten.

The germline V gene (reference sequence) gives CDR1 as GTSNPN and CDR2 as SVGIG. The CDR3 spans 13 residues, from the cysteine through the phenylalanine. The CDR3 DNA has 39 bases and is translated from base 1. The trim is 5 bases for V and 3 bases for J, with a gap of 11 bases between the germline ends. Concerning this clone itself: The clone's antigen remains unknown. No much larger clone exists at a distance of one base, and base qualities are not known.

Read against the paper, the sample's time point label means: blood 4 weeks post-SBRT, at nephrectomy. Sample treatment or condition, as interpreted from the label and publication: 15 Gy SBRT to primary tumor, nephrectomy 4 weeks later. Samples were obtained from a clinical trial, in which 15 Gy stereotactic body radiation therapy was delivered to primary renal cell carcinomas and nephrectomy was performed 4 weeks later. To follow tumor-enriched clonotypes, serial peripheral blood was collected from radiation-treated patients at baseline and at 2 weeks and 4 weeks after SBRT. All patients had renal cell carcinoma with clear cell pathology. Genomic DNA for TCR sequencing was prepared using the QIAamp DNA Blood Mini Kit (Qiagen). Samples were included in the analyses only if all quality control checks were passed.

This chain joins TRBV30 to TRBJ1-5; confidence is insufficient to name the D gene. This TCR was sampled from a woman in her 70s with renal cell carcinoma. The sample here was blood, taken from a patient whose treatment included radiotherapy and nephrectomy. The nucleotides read TGTGCCTGGGATACAGCCTCCAATCAGCCCCAGCATTTT. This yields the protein CAWDTASNQPQHF.